These 9 T cell receptor beta chains originate from one sample sequenced in a study of PD-1 blockade in classical Hodgkin lymphoma. Method: immunoSEQ multiplex PCR; TCRdb's copy keeps in-frame clones and lacks some. The sample lists fewer than 20,000 clones; 75% to 90% were seen once. Every patient was affected by relapse after autologous stem cell transplantation, while exposure to brentuximab vedotin was not uniform. The sequenced sample was peripheral blood mononuclear cells (PBMCs), obtained at baseline. All receptors come from a human donor with classical Hodgkin lymphoma.

The rearrangement uses TRBV19 and TRBJ2-4; D call uncertain. Germline V gene sequence: CDR1 LNHDA, CDR2 SQIVND (reference sequence). This CDR3 is built from 15 residues. V shed 4 bases and J shed 0 bases, with 10 bases lying between them. The CDR3 DNA reads TGTGCCAGTAGTACCGAGATACTAGCCAAAAACATTCAGTACTTC. Its translation is CASSTEILAKNIQYF.

The CDR3 protein is CASSEGAKNIQYF. The CDR3 DNA is TGTGCCAGCAGTGAGGGGGCCAAAAACATTCAGTACTTC. V gene TRBV6-4 combines with J gene TRBJ2-4; D is undetermined. The germline V gene encodes CDR1 MRHNA and CDR2 SNTAGT. V dropped 3 bases and J dropped 1 base, with 4 bases sitting between them. The CDR3 contains 13 residues.

V gene TRBV11-1 combines with J gene TRBJ2-1, with 12 bases fitting TRBD2. Germline loops: CDR1 SGHAT, CDR2 FQDESV (reference sequence). The V gene end was trimmed by 2 bases and the J gene end by 4 bases; junction bases not matched to a gene: 9. This CDR3 region has 18 residues. The CDR3 loop is CASSLRGLAGGSYNEQFF. In DNA form, the CDR3 reads TGTGCCAGCAGCTTAAGGGGTCTAGCGGGAGGGTCTTACAATGAGCAGTTCTTC.

This clone counts as medium-sized. The CDR3 loop reads CASSYSTGSPLEQYF. CDR3 bases: TGTGCCAGCAGTTACTCTACTGGCTCCCCTCTCGAGCAGTACTTC. The chain employs TRBV6-5 and TRBJ2-7; no clear D. This CDR3 contains 15 residues. Trimming cost V 0 bases and J 6 bases, with 15 bases left between them. Germline CDR1 MNHEY, CDR2 SVGAGI.

This CDR3 is CASSINQETQYF. The CDR3 DNA is TGCGCCAGCAGCATTAACCAAGAGACCCAGTACTTC. The chain joins TRBV10-2 to TRBJ2-5; no reliable D call. CDR1 and CDR2 (germline): WSHSY, SAAADI. CDR3 length equals 12 residues. Trimming stripped 6 bases from V and 0 bases from J, with 5 bases between.

V is TRBV29-1 and J is TRBJ2-3, with D perhaps matching TRBD2 (5 bases). The CDR3 sequence is 12 residues long. The germline V and J ends were trimmed by 7 bases and 4 bases, with 12 bases remaining between them. The germline V gene encodes CDR1 SQVTM and CDR2 ANQGSEA. CDR3 DNA sequence: TGCAGCGGAGCGGAAATGGCAGATACGCAGTATTTT. It encodes CSGAEMADTQYF.

This rearrangement joins TRBV19 to TRBJ2-7, with D hard to call. This CDR3 contains 15 residues. Germline V gene lookup returns CDR1 LNHDA and CDR2 SQIVND (reference sequence). V lost 3 bases, J lost 2 bases, and 14 bases lay in between. Here the CDR3 reads CASSIIHGGTYEQYF. The CDR3 region has the DNA TGTGCCAGTAGTATTATCCATGGCGGAACCTACGAGCAGTACTTC.

The chain recombines TRBV6-5 with TRBJ1-2; D possibly corresponds to TRBD1 (6 bases). This CDR3 is 16 amino acids long. The ends were cut back, 0 bases at V and 5 bases at J, with 16 bases in the middle. Per germline, CDR1 MNHEY and CDR2 SVGAGI. The CDR3 bases are TGTGCCAGCAGTTACTCGAGGACAGCCGCATTTTATGGCTACACCTTC. Its protein product is CASSYSRTAAFYGYTF.

The V call is TRBV5-1, the J call TRBJ2-7, with 8 bases fitting TRBD1. This CDR3 contains 16 residues. Germline-derived CDR1 and CDR2 are SGHRS and YFSETQ. Germline trimming cut 0 bases from V and 0 bases from J; bases unmatched to any gene: 5. The CDR3 is CASSLGGQGSSYEQYF. CDR3 in DNA: TGCGCCAGCAGCTTGGGCGGACAGGGAAGCTCCTACGAGCAGTACTTC.